These 32 T cell receptor beta chains came from one sample sequenced in a study of T cell repertoires in cytomegalovirus infection. TCRdb re-derived calls from the reads in MiXCR, one entry per CDR3 protein. The data show a few hundred thousand distinct CDR3 sequences, 26% seen once. Sequenced material: PBMCs. Source of these receptors: a human donor in good health (CMV status not recorded). Some clones in this sample may be carry-over from other donors' samples.

This clonotype has only a few counts. V is TRBV29-1 and J is TRBJ2-2; 9 bases agree with TRBD2. The ends lost 6 bases at V and 5 bases at J; junction bases unmatched: 7. The CDR3 has 14 amino acids. Germline CDR1 is SQVTM and CDR2 is ANQGSEA. The CDR3 DNA reads TGCAGCGTCGCAGGCGGGAGGGGAACCGGGGAGCTGTTTTTT. Translation gives CSVAGGRGTGELFF.

The V and J genes are TRBV7-9 and TRBJ1-4; 8 nucleotides match TRBD1. Germline CDR1 SEHNR, CDR2 FQNEAQ (reference sequence). The CDR3 length is 16 residues. With V trimmed by 5 bases and J by 5 bases, 10 bases remained unmatched. This CDR3 reads CASSPSPGQENEKLFF. CDR3 DNA sequence: TGTGCCAGCAGCCCGTCTCCGGGACAGGAAAATGAAAAACTGTTTTTT.

Many counts were recorded for this clonotype. The V gene is TRBV7-2, the J gene TRBJ1-4, with D hard to call. The CDR3 is made up of 14 amino acids. CDR1 SGHTA and CDR2 FQGNSA come from the germline V gene. V was pared by 5 bases and J by 3 bases, with 10 bases between. The CDR3: CASSPMRANEKLFF. DNA of the CDR3: TGTGCCAGCAGCCCCATGCGGGCTAATGAAAAACTGTTTTTT.

This clonotype was picked up many times. This sequence joins TRBV7-6 and TRBJ2-3; no clear D gene. Between the trimmed V and J ends, which lost 1 base and 1 base, there was a span of 6 bases. This CDR3 contains 14 residues. In germline, CDR1 is SGHVS, CDR2 FNYEAQ. The CDR3 sequence: CASSLDQGTDTQYF. In nucleotides, the CDR3 is TGTGCCAGCAGCTTAGACCAGGGCACAGATACGCAGTATTTT.

A few counts support this clonotype. The rearrangement links TRBV6-2 or TRBV6-3 to TRBJ2-1, with 9 bases that match TRBD1. The CDR3 totals 16 residues. Germline-derived CDR1 and CDR2 are MNHEY and SVGEGT. The V segment lost 8 bases and the J segment 4 bases; nucleotides outside the gene matches: 12. CDR3 sequence: CASGLRTGATYNEQFF. The CDR3 nucleotides are TGTGCCAGCGGATTAAGGACAGGGGCGACTTACAATGAGCAGTTCTTC.

The V call is TRBV28, the J call TRBJ2-7; 10 positions agree with TRBD2. This CDR3 has 15 residues. After removal of 2 bases from V and 6 bases from J, the junction contained 7 bases not matched to a gene. In germline, CDR1 is MDHEN, CDR2 SYDVKM. The CDR3 nucleotides read TGTGCCAGCAGTTTAGGGGCTAGCGGGAGCTTCGAGCAGTACTTC. Amino acid sequence: CASSLGASGSFEQYF.

This clonotype was counted only a few times. The chain links TRBV30 to TRBJ1-4; tentatively, D is TRBD1 (5 bases). The V end lost 5 bases, the J end lost 5 bases, and 15 bases lay between the germline ends. The CDR3 has 14 amino acids. From germline, CDR1 is GTSNPN and CDR2 SVGIG (reference sequence). In DNA, the CDR3 is TGTGCCTGGTTACTTTCGGGACGAAATGAAAAACTGTTTTTT. Translation: CAWLLSGRNEKLFF.

The sample holds one count of this clonotype. This chain links TRBV7-3 with TRBJ1-2, with D perhaps TRBD1 (5 bases). The CDR3 spans 20 residues. Germline loops: CDR1 SGHTA, CDR2 FQGTGA. V dropped 3 bases and J dropped 8 bases, with 34 bases sitting between them. The CDR3 protein is CASSFPTPQSSGTAGEGYTF. The CDR3 region has the DNA TGTGCCAGCAGCTTTCCCACCCCCCAGTCATCCGGGACGGCTGGAGAGGGCTACACCTTC. Drawing the rest from reference TRBV7-3 and TRBJ1-2, the complete variable domain is GAGVSQTPSNKVTEKGKYVELRCDPISGHTALYWYRQSLGQGPEFLIYFQGTGAADDSGLPNDRFFAVRPEGSVSTLKIQRTERGDSAVYLCASSFPTPQSSGTAGEGYTFGSGTRLTVV.

This clonotype has at least ten counts. The V call is TRBV7-2, the J call TRBJ1-3; D perhaps matches TRBD1 (6 bases). CDR3 size: 15 residues. V was trimmed by 5 bases and J by 4 bases, leaving 15 bases between them. CDR1 is SGHTA, CDR2 FQGNSA, per germline. CDR3: CASSLSWGPGNTIYF. The CDR3 region has the DNA TGTGCCAGCAGCCTCTCCTGGGGGCCCGGAAACACCATATATTTT. The full variable domain, with the rest looked up from reference TRBV7-2 and TRBJ1-3, is GAGVSQSPSNKVTEKGKDVELRCDPISGHTALYWYRQSLGQGLEFLIYFQGNSAPDKSGLPSDRFSAERTGGSVSTLTIQRTQQEDSAVYLCASSLSWGPGNTIYFGEGSWLTVV.

The chain employs TRBV14 and TRBJ1-6; D uncertain. V was shortened by 2 bases and J by 6 bases, with 2 bases between the two germline ends. The length of the CDR3 is 12 residues. Germline V lookup: CDR1 SGHDN, CDR2 FVKESK. The CDR3 sequence: CASSQSNSPLHF. The CDR3 DNA reads as TGTGCCAGCAGCCAATCTAATTCACCCCTCCACTTT.

V and J are TRBV6-6 and TRBJ1-1; D is ambiguous. This CDR3 has 13 residues. Germline V gives CDR1 MNHNY, CDR2 SVGAGI (reference sequence). V lost 7 bases and J lost 0, with 9 bases in between. CDR3 sequence reads: CASTDHMNTEAFF. CDR3 bases: TGTGCCAGCACCGATCACATGAACACTGAAGCTTTCTTT.

Ten or more counts support this clonotype. The chain has TRBV27 and TRBJ2-7, with TRBD1 matching 9 bases. The CDR3 consists of 18 residues. Germline CDR1 and CDR2: MNHEY and SMNVEV (reference sequence). Trimming took 2 bases from V and 0 from J; bases not matched to a gene: 11. The CDR3 spells CASSLLPPGQGLSYEQYF. CDR3 sequence (DNA): TGTGCCAGCAGTTTACTCCCGCCGGGACAGGGTCTCTCCTACGAGCAGTACTTC.

This clonotype was picked up a small number of times. The V gene is TRBV6-8, the J gene TRBJ2-6; D might be TRBD2 (8 bases). Germline V gene data show CDR1 as MNHGY and CDR2 as SAAAGT. Trimming shortened V by 6 bases and J by 0 bases, and 18 bases separated the two germline ends. This CDR3 comprises 18 residues. DNA for the CDR3: TGTGCCAGCAGCCTCGGGGGGGGACAGTACTCTGGGGCCAACGTCCTGACTTTC. The encoded protein is CASSLGGGQYSGANVLTF.

This chain links TRBV6-2 or TRBV6-3 with TRBJ1-5; D is uncertain. Trimming took off 4 bases at V and 0 bases at J, with 22 bases between the two ends. Germline CDR1 and CDR2: MNHEY and SVGEGT. The CDR3 loop spans 19 amino acids. This CDR3 is CASSSPSGRGGTSNQPQHF. DNA of the CDR3: TGTGCCAGCAGTTCCCCCTCCGGACGGGGAGGAACTAGCAATCAGCCCCAGCATTTT.

This clonotype was seen just once. The chain links TRBV3-1 to TRBJ1-4; a weak D match, TRBD1 (6 bases). The CDR3 has 16 amino acids. V lost 3 bases and J lost 0, with 11 bases in between. Per the germline V gene, CDR1 is LGHDT and CDR2 is YNNKEL (reference sequence). CDR3 protein: CASSHLDRSTNEKLFF. The DNA of the CDR3 is TGTGCCAGCAGCCACCTCGACAGGTCAACTAATGAAAAACTGTTTTTT.

The rearrangement uses TRBV28 and TRBJ2-7; 7 positions match TRBD1. The V segment lost 6 bases and the J segment 5 bases; nucleotides outside the gene matches: 7. There are 13 residues in the CDR3. In germline, CDR1 is MDHEN, CDR2 SYDVKM. The CDR3: CASRATGRNEQYF. For the CDR3, the DNA is TGTGCCAGCAGAGCGACAGGGCGCAACGAGCAGTACTTC.

There are a few counts of this clonotype. The J gene is TRBJ1-4, the V gene TRBV5-1; D ambiguous. CDR3 size: 15 residues. Trimming shortened V by 4 bases and J by 3 bases, and 13 bases separated the two germline ends. The V gene's germline CDR1 is SGHRS and CDR2 YFSETQ. CDR3 coding DNA: TGCGCCAGCAGCCCAGCCCTGGCAGCTAATGAAAAACTGTTTTTT. Residues: CASSPALAANEKLFF. The variable domain in full, with the rest retrieved from reference TRBV5-1 and TRBJ1-4, is KAGVTQTPRYLIKTRGQQVTLSCSPISGHRSVSWYQQTPGQGLQFLFEYFSETQRNKGNFPGRFSGRQFSNSRSEMNVSTLELGDSALYLCASSPALAANEKLFFGSGTQLSVL.

This clonotype came up a few times. The genes are TRBV27 and TRBJ2-2; D is undetermined. Trimming took 5 bases from V and 6 from J, leaving 7 bases between them. This CDR3 is 12 amino acids long. Germline CDR1 reads MNHEY; CDR2 reads SMNVEV (reference sequence). CDR3 protein: CASSRSAGELFF. In DNA form, the CDR3 reads TGTGCCAGCAGTAGGAGCGCCGGGGAGCTGTTTTTT.

This clonotype was recorded a few times. The CDR3 DNA is TGTGCCAGCAGCATCGGGACCTTGGAGACCCAGTACTTC. Its protein is CASSIGTLETQYF. The V and J genes are TRBV7-9 and TRBJ2-5; either TRBD1 or TRBD2 may supply D (5 bases each). V lost 5 bases and J 5 bases, leaving 12 bases between the germline ends. The CDR3 length is 13 residues. The V gene's germline CDR1 is SEHNR and CDR2 FQNEAQ (reference sequence).

The chain is built from TRBV20-1 and TRBJ1-1, with D uncertain. The CDR3 consists of 14 residues. Germline V gene data show CDR1 as DFQATT and CDR2 as SNEGSKA (reference sequence). The germline V and J ends were trimmed by 1 base and 3 bases, with 12 bases remaining between them. CDR3 amino acids: CSARGQTRDTEAFF. CDR3 nucleotide sequence: TGCAGTGCTAGAGGGCAAACCCGCGACACTGAAGCTTTCTTT.

The chain carries TRBV28 and TRBJ2-7, with D perhaps matching TRBD2 (6 bases). CDR1 is MDHEN and CDR2 is SYDVKM in the germline V gene. V lost 7 bases, J lost 3 bases, and 13 bases lay in between. This CDR3 region has 13 residues. The CDR3 is CASKPGLRYEQYF. CDR3 DNA sequence: TGTGCCAGCAAACCGGGACTTCGCTACGAGCAGTACTTC.

This clonotype was detected a few times. The rearrangement uses TRBV7-6 and TRBJ2-3, with unresolved D. CDR1 is SGHVS and CDR2 is FNYEAQ in the germline V gene. V was clipped by 5 bases and J by 2 bases, with 8 bases between them. The CDR3 sequence is 13 residues long. The CDR3 region has the DNA TGTGCCAGCAGCCCCTTTCACACAGATACGCAGTATTTT. Translating it yields CASSPFHTDTQYF.

This clonotype was observed a few times. The rearrangement uses TRBV7-2 and TRBJ1-2; 9 nucleotides line up with TRBD1. Trimming cost V 3 bases and J 8 bases; bases outside gene matches: 13. The CDR3 sequence is 16 residues long. Per germline, CDR1 SGHTA and CDR2 FQGNSA. The CDR3 reads CASSFRFRGQGDGYTF. The CDR3 bases are TGTGCCAGCAGCTTCCGATTTAGGGGACAGGGAGACGGCTACACCTTC.

This rearrangement joins TRBV20-1 to TRBJ2-3; no reliable D call. The CDR3 runs to 12 residues. The V gene's germline CDR1 is DFQATT and CDR2 SNEGSKA (reference sequence). CDR3 sequence (DNA): TGCAGCGGATCGGACCCCACAGATACGCAGTATTTT. Its protein is CSGSDPTDTQYF.

The chain couples TRBV12-3 or TRBV12-4 to TRBJ2-7; no definite D call. CDR3 length: 12 residues. V gave up 3 bases and J gave up 5 bases, with 8 bases separating them. In DNA, the CDR3 is TGTGCCAGCAGTTTCCGGCGCCACGAGCAGTACTTC. Translated: CASSFRRHEQYF.

This clonotype was seen at least ten times. The V call is TRBV19, the J call TRBJ1-1; D remains unclear. The V and J ends lost 4 bases and 0 bases respectively, with 9 bases between them. Germline V gives CDR1 LNHDA, CDR2 SQIVND (reference sequence). This CDR3 region has 14 residues. CDR3 sequence reads: CASSRRDMNTEAFF. CDR3 DNA: TGTGCCAGTAGTAGAAGGGATATGAACACTGAAGCTTTCTTT. Using reference TRBV19 and TRBJ1-1 for the parts outside the CDR3, the full variable domain is DGGITQSPKYLFRKEGQNVTLSCEQNLNHDAMYWYRQDPGQGLRLIYYSQIVNDFQKGDIAEGYSVSREKKESFPLTVTSAQKNPTAFYLCASSRRDMNTEAFFGQGTRLTVV.

The gene calls are TRBV6-2 or TRBV6-3 and TRBJ2-7, with D unresolved. CDR3 length equals 12 residues. Germline CDR1 reads MNHEY; CDR2 reads SVGEGT. V lost 5 bases, J lost 3 bases, and 8 bases lay in between. The CDR3 nucleotides are TGTGCCAGCAGTCCGGAACGCTACGAGCAGTACTTC. Protein sequence: CASSPERYEQYF.

There are a few counts of this clonotype. V and J are TRBV19 and TRBJ1-2, with D perhaps matching TRBD1 (6 bases). The CDR3 length is 13 residues. The germline gives CDR1 LNHDA, CDR2 SQIVND (reference sequence). Trimming stripped 3 bases from V and 7 bases from J, with 12 bases between. The CDR3, as DNA: TGTGCCAGTAGTATTACCGACAGGATTGGCTACACCTTC. It is translated as CASSITDRIGYTF.

The V gene is TRBV27, the J gene TRBJ1-3, with 9 nucleotides matching TRBD1. J lost 0 bases, V lost 6 bases, and 3 bases had no gene match. The CDR3 length is 15 residues. Germline CDR1 is MNHEY and CDR2 is SMNVEV (reference sequence). In nucleotides, the CDR3 is TGTGCCAGCAGATTACAGGGGGCCTCTGGAAACACCATATATTTT. This encodes CASRLQGASGNTIYF.

The table lists this clonotype with a few counts. This sequence joins TRBV7-3 and TRBJ1-6, with 9 bases lining up with TRBD1. With V trimmed by 5 bases and J by 11 bases, 7 bases remained unmatched. Germline V CDR1 and CDR2: SGHTA, FQGTGA. The CDR3 runs to 14 residues. DNA of the CDR3: TGTGCCAGCAGCCCCGGGACAGGGCGCCCACCCCTCCACTTT. Its protein product is CASSPGTGRPPLHF. Full variable domain (outside the CDR3, taken from reference TRBV7-3 and TRBJ1-6): GAGVSQTPSNKVTEKGKYVELRCDPISGHTALYWYRQSLGQGPEFLIYFQGTGAADDSGLPNDRFFAVRPEGSVSTLKIQRTERGDSAVYLCASSPGTGRPPLHFGNGTRLTVT.

This clonotype was seen only a few times. The genes are TRBV5-1 and TRBJ2-1, with TRBD2 identical over 13 bases. Trimming at V came to 6 bases and at J to 0 bases, leaving 9 bases not matched to a gene. The germline gives CDR1 SGHRS, CDR2 YFSETQ. The CDR3 consists of 18 residues. CDR3 in DNA: TGCGCCAGCACCCTACGGACTAGCGGGAGAAGCTCCTACAATGAGCAGTTCTTC. It is translated as CASTLRTSGRSSYNEQFF.

This clonotype was recorded many times. The chain links TRBV7-9 to TRBJ1-2; 7 bases align to TRBD1. V shed 5 bases, J shed 4 bases, and the junction held 4 bases outside the gene matches. CDR1 SEHNR and CDR2 FQNEAQ come from the germline V gene (reference sequence). CDR3 length: 13 amino acids. CDR3 DNA: TGTGCCAGCAGCGCGCGACAGGGCTATGGCTACACCTTC. This sequence encodes CASSARQGYGYTF. The full variable domain, in which reference TRBV7-9 and TRBJ1-2 provide the parts outside the CDR3, is DTGVSQNPRHKITKRGQNVTFRCDPISEHNRLYWYRQTLGQGPEFLTYFQNEAQLEKSRLLSDRFSAERPKGSFSTLEIQRTEQGDSAMYLCASSARQGYGYTFGSGTRLTVV.